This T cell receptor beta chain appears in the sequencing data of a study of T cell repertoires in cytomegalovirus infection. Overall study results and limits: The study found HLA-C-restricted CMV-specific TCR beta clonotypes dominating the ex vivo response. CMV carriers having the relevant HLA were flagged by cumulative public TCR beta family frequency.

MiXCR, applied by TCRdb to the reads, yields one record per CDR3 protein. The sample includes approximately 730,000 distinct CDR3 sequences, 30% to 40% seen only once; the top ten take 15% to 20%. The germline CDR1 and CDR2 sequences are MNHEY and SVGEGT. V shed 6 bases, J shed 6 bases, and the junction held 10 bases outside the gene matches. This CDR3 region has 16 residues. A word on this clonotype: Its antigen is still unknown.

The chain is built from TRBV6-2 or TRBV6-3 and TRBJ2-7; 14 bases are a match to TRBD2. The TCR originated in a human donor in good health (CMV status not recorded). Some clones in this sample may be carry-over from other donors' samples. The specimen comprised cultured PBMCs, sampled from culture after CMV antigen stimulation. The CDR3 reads CASSLRTSGRTSEQYF. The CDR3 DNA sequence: TGTGCCAGCAGCCTTCGGACTAGCGGGAGGACTAGCGAGCAGTACTTC.